This T cell receptor beta chain emerged from a study of blood T cell repertoires in COVID-19. Across the whole study: Donors in the United States, Italy and Spain gave samples during acute or convalescent COVID-19. Sources were T cells, B-cell-depleted T cells, or PBMCs; the material itself was cDNA or gDNA.

In the authors' methods: Amplifying reference gene primers gave estimates of nucleated cell counts. TCRdb's table, derived via immunoSEQ multiplex PCR, lists solely in-frame clones and lacks some. V and J calls and clone size are those listed in that table; D and trimming were worked out from the DNA. The profile shows approximately 390,000 clones, around 90% of them singletons. The germline V gene encodes CDR1 MDHEN and CDR2 SYDVKM. Trimming took 6 bases from V and 3 from J, leaving 17 bases between them. CDR3 size: 15 residues. The clonotype was recovered from a man between 18 and 29 years old with active or convalescent COVID-19. The rearrangement uses TRBV28 and TRBJ2-5; possibly TRBD1 for D (7 bases). The source material was peripheral blood. The CDR3 sequence: CASRAVLRGEETQYF. DNA for the CDR3: TGTGCCAGCAGGGCAGTTCTCAGGGGGGAAGAGACCCAGTACTTC.